The TCR beta chain described here comes from a study of T cells in Graves' hyperthyroidism and ophthalmopathy. Study-wide background: Before treatment of any kind, peripheral blood was taken at initial diagnosis.

Exclusions: uncontrolled infection, other autoimmune disease, pregnancy, lactation. This clonotype was found many times. Deletions cut 4 bases from V and 2 bases from J, with 15 bases between. Germline V gives CDR1 SGHTS, CDR2 YDEGEE. The CDR3 consists of 15 residues. RNA transcripts served as the template for amplifying TCR beta CDR3 regions. The HTBI primer set was used in a first-round RT-PCR of the TCR CDR3. MiXCR, applied by TCRdb to the multiplex PCR reads, yields one record per CDR3 protein. The sample carries approximately 400,000 distinct CDR3 sequences, 13% to 15% recorded once. The sequence came from a woman aged 25 to 45 with Graves' ophthalmopathy. V usage is TRBV5-8 and J usage is TRBJ2-5; tentative D call: TRBD2 (6 bases). Material for sequencing was blood. The DNA of the CDR3 is TGTGCCAGCAGCGCGACCGGGACTTCACAAGAGACCCAGTACTTC. This encodes CASSATGTSQETQYF. Full variable domain (outside the CDR3, taken from reference TRBV5-8 and TRBJ2-5): EAGVTQSPTHLIKTRGQQATLRCSPISGHTSVYWYQQALGLGLQFLLWYDEGEERNRGNFPPRFSGRQFPNYSSELNVNALELEDSALYLCASSATGTSQETQYFGPGTRLLVL.